One TCR beta chain is described in this entry. What it binds is not known. The data stem from a study of response to subunit inactivated influenza vaccine. The study, taken as a whole, reports: Authors suggested seasonal influenza vaccinations each recruit few new T cells.

From germline, CDR1 is MNHEY and CDR2 SMNVEV (reference sequence). Trimming took 1 base from V and 6 from J, leaving 18 bases between them. CDR3 size: 17 residues. TCRdb called the RT-PCR reads again in MiXCR, with one record for every CDR3 protein. This table holds about 780,000 distinct CDR3 sequences, around 20% found once. The receptor's source is a man in his forties or fifties who received an inactivated influenza vaccine. The source was PBMCs from blood, collected 4 to 6 days after vaccination. This chain links TRBV27 with TRBJ2-2, with a tentative D call TRBD2 (6 bases). CDR3 DNA: TGTGCCAGCAGTTTATGGGTTGCAGGGACGGGGGCCGGGGAGCTGTTTTTT. Its translation is CASSLWVAGTGAGELFF.